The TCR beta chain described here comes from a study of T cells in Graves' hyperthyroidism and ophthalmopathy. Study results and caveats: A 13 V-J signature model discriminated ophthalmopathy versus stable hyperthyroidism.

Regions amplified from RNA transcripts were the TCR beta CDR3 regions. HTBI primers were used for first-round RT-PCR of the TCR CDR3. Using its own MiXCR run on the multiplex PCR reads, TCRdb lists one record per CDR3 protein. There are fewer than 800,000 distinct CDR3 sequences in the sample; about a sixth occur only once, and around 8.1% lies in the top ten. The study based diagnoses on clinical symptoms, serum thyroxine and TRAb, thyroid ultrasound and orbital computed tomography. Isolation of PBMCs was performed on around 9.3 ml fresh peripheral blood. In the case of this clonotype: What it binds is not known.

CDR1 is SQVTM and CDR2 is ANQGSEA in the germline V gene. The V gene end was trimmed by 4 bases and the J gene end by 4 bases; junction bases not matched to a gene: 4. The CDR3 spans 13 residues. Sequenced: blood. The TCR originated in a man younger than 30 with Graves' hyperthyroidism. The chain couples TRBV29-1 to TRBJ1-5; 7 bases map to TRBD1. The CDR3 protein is CSVVVRGNQPQHF. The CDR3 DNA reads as TGCAGCGTTGTTGTCAGGGGGAATCAGCCCCAGCATTTT.